This TCR beta chain was observed in a study of monozygotic twins with inflammatory bowel disease. TCRdb reanalyzed the 5' RACE reads, giving one entry per CDR3 protein sequence and no DNA. Seen in this sample are around 450,000 distinct CDR3 sequences; the ten most common clones hold around 2.4%. As regards this clonotype: Antigen: not known.

The study, taken as a whole, reports: The authors note that differing immunosuppressive treatments may have added variability to patient repertoires.

The TCR originated in a human donor with ulcerative colitis or Crohn's disease, or a healthy co-twin of an affected twin (not recorded which). The sequencing input was blood.

The CDR3 spells CASSQDPSGGAGETQYF. This chain links TRBV4-1 with TRBJ2-5; with no DNA, the TCRdb D assignment of TRBD2 cannot be verified. In germline, CDR1 is MGHRA, CDR2 YSYEKL. This CDR3 comprises 17 residues.